The subject of this entry is one T cell receptor beta chain. Its antigen is unidentified. This CDR3 spans 14 amino acids. Germline CDR1 SGHKS, CDR2 YYEKEE (reference sequence). Trimming left V 1 base short and J 6 bases short, with 13 bases between. Produced via immunoSEQ multiplex PCR; TCRdb's table is partial and in-frame only. The table shows over 85,000 clones, with around four fifths occurring only once. This entry belongs to a study of radiation and T cells in renal cell carcinoma. Study conclusions and caveats: In blood, top tumor clones expanded by 2 weeks, shrinking by 4.

Time point in this sample: blood 4 weeks post-SBRT, at nephrectomy. The treatment: 15 Gy SBRT to primary tumor, nephrectomy 4 weeks later. Nephrectomy followed 15 Gy stereotactic body radiation by 4 weeks. After SBRT, blood was collected at 2 and 4 weeks, plus baseline. The tumor was a clear cell renal cell carcinoma. Sample: blood, taken from a patient whose treatment included radiotherapy and nephrectomy. The chain carries TRBV5-5 and TRBJ1-1; perhaps TRBD1 as D (6 bases). The TCR sequence derives from a man aged 45 to 65 with renal cell carcinoma. This chain's CDR3 is CASSLHRVASEAFF. The CDR3 DNA follows: TGTGCCAGCAGCTTGCACAGGGTAGCCTCTGAAGCTTTCTTT. Complete variable domain (other parts from reference TRBV5-5 and TRBJ1-1): DAGVTQSPTHLIKTRGQQVTLRCSPISGHKSVSWYQQVLGQGPQFIFQYYEKEERGRGNFPDRFSARQFPNYSSELNVNALLLGDSALYLCASSLHRVASEAFFGQGTRLTVV.